This T cell receptor (beta chain) was observed in a study of blood T cells in healthy people across ages. Study-level points and caveats: Relative to aged donors, long-lived donors carried more naive CD4+ cells and displayed higher diversity. Researchers report that TCR beta diversity correlated strongly with naive T cell percentage.

The V end lost 9 bases, the J end lost 15 bases, and 21 bases lay between the germline ends. CDR3 length: 12 residues. Per the germline V gene, CDR1 is MNHEY and CDR2 is SVGAGI. A second about 7 to 11 cycle PCR used barcoded and J-beta primers. Via MiXCR, TCRdb re-called the 5' RACE reads, giving one row per CDR3 protein. The sample consists of over a million distinct CDR3 sequences, approximately 59% of them appearing once. About this clonotype itself: Its antigen is currently unknown.

The origin of this receptor is a man aged 18 to 29 in good health. This rearrangement joins TRBV6-5 to TRBJ2-4; the D call may be TRBD1 or TRBD2 (5 bases each). Sequenced material: blood. The CDR3 sequence: CASSDSRDLPYF. CDR3 nucleotides: TGTGCCAGTAGTGACTCTCGGGACCTCCCGTACTTC.